Listed below are T cell receptor beta chains from one sample, sequenced in a study of blood T cell repertoires in COVID-19. The assay was immunoSEQ multiplex PCR, and TCRdb's table has in-frame clones only and misses some. The table records tens of thousands of clones, less than 90% of them present only once. The material sequenced was peripheral blood. The receptor set was obtained from a woman of 80 years or more with acute or convalescent COVID-19. Each CDR3 is given with its conserved first and last residue. The D gene is left open where the match is weak. Size values are once, few and many counts, or a class for expanded clones, and some rows have none.

>-|few|TRBV5-4|TRBJ1-3
CASSFAGDLSGNTIYF
TGTGCCAGCAGCTTTGCAGGGGATCTCTCTGGAAACACCATATATTTT
>-|-|TRBV9|TRBJ2-1
CASSADRNFYNEQFF
TGTGCCAGCAGCGCAGACAGGAATTTCTACAATGAGCAGTTCTTC
>TRBD2|few|TRBV9|TRBJ2-2
CASSERPSGSILNTGELFF
TGTGCCAGCAGCGAACGGCCTAGCGGGAGTATTCTGAACACCGGGGAGCTGTTTTTT
>-|-|TRBV6-5|TRBJ1-6
CASTRVGNNSPLHF
TGTGCCAGCACGAGGGTTGGTAATAATTCACCCCTCCACTTT
>-|-|TRBV6-4|TRBJ2-3
CASSDSRGSELYF
TGTGCCAGCAGTGACTCGAGAGGGAGTGAGTTGTATTTT
>-|-|TRBV12-3/TRBV12-4|TRBJ2-5
CASTLRETQYF
TGTGCCAGCACCCTGAGGGAGACCCAGTACTTC
>-|-|TRBV6-5|TRBJ1-2
CASLGDTNYGYTF
TGTGCCAGCCTAGGGGACACGAACTATGGCTACACCTTC
>TRBD1|few|TRBV7-2|TRBJ1-2
CASSAQGAYGYTF
TGTGCCAGCAGCGCCCAGGGGGCCTATGGCTACACCTTC
>-|-|TRBV18|TRBJ1-2
CASSPTGDGYTF
TGTGCCAGCTCACCAACCGGGGATGGCTACACCTTC
>TRBD1|once|TRBV19|TRBJ2-7
CASSDRGEQYF
TGTGCCAGTAGTGACAGGGGCGAGCAGTACTTC
>TRBD2|-|TRBV6-2/TRBV6-3|TRBJ2-1
CASSSLIQTGTSGYNEQFF
TGTGCCAGCAGTTCCCTGATCCAGACCGGGACTAGCGGATACAATGAGCAGTTCTTC
>-|-|TRBV5-4|TRBJ1-1
CASSLNRRENTEAFF
TGTGCCAGCAGCCTAAACAGGAGAGAGAACACTGAAGCTTTCTTT
>-|-|TRBV19|TRBJ2-2
CASSIELGSNTGELFF
TGTGCCAGTAGTATAGAATTGGGCAGTAACACCGGGGAGCTGTTTTTT
>-|-|TRBV30|TRBJ2-7
CAWSVGGTASEQYF
TGTGCCTGGAGTGTAGGCGGGACAGCAAGCGAGCAGTACTTC
>-|-|TRBV18|TRBJ1-1
CASSPPWRELATEAFF
TGTGCCAGCTCACCACCGTGGAGGGAATTGGCCACTGAAGCTTTCTTT
>-|-|TRBV6-5|TRBJ2-2
CASSYAQGITGELFF
TGTGCCAGCAGTTACGCACAGGGAATTACCGGGGAGCTGTTTTTT
>TRBD1|once|TRBV24-1|TRBJ1-5
CATSETGGYQPQHF
TGTGCCACCAGTGAAACAGGGGGCTATCAGCCCCAGCATTTT
>TRBD1|-|TRBV11-3|TRBJ1-6
CASSLGTGNNSPLHF
TGTGCCAGCAGCCTAGGGACAGGCAATAATTCACCCCTCCACTTT
>-|-|TRBV30|TRBJ1-4
CAWSLPAVNEKLFF
TGTGCCTGGAGTTTACCCGCGGTTAATGAAAAACTGTTTTTT
>-|few|TRBV30|TRBJ1-6
CAWSEGLANSPLHF
TGTGCCTGGAGCGAGGGTCTAGCTAATTCACCCCTCCACTTT
>-|-|TRBV19|TRBJ1-1
CASGPHRGSEAFF
TGTGCCAGCGGGCCCCACCGGGGGTCTGAAGCTTTCTTT
>-|-|TRBV27|TRBJ2-3
CASSLSRGTDTQYF
TGTGCCAGCAGTTTATCCAGGGGCACAGATACGCAGTATTTT
>TRBD2|-|TRBV9|TRBJ2-5
CASSVEGSGKRETQYF
TGTGCCAGCAGCGTAGAAGGTAGCGGGAAGAGGGAGACCCAGTACTTC
>TRBD1|-|TRBV29-1|TRBJ1-1
CSPGKTGGEAFF
TGCAGCCCAGGAAAAACAGGGGGTGAAGCTTTCTTT
>TRBD2|-|TRBV6-5|TRBJ2-7
CASNPGTSGSYEQYF
TGTGCCAGCAACCCAGGCACTAGCGGATCCTACGAGCAGTACTTC
>TRBD1|-|TRBV28|TRBJ1-4
CASSLGILLDGGGQAKLFF
TGTGCCAGCAGTTTGGGAATTCTTTTGGACGGAGGGGGACAGGCAAAACTGTTTTTT
>TRBD2|-|TRBV5-1|TRBJ2-1
CASSLNGAGAGNEQFF
TGCGCCAGCAGCTTGAATGGCGCGGGAGCGGGCAATGAGCAGTTCTTC
>-|-|TRBV24-1|TRBJ2-3
CATSSDGPRDTQYF
TGTGCCACCAGTTCCGACGGCCCCAGGGATACGCAGTATTTT
>TRBD2|once|TRBV12-3/TRBV12-4|TRBJ2-7
CASSLAGGTVWYF
TGTGCCAGCAGCCTAGCGGGGGGCACAGTCTGGTACTTC
>-|-|TRBV3-1/TRBV3-2|TRBJ1-1
CASSPDQQGTAFF
TGTGCCAGCAGCCCAGACCAACAGGGCACAGCTTTCTTT
>TRBD1|-|TRBV12-3/TRBV12-4|TRBJ2-7
CASSTGTDYEQYF
TGTGCCAGCAGCACCGGGACAGACTACGAGCAGTACTTC
>TRBD2|-|TRBV7-3|TRBJ2-1
CASSFGGAGNEQFF
TGTGCCAGCAGCTTCGGGGGGGCCGGCAATGAGCAGTTCTTC
>TRBD2|-|TRBV18|TRBJ2-1
CASSPLAGINEQFF
TGTGCCAGCTCACCACTAGCGGGTATCAATGAGCAGTTCTTC
>TRBD2|-|TRBV7-3|TRBJ2-1
CASSLGGLANEQFF
TGTGCCAGCAGCTTAGGGGGACTAGCGAATGAGCAGTTCTTC
>-|-|TRBV11-2|TRBJ2-2
CASSLGGHVTGELFF
TGTGCCAGCAGCCTAGGTGGACATGTCACCGGGGAGCTGTTTTTT
>TRBD1|few|TRBV6-2/TRBV6-3|TRBJ1-1
CASSPWDRPIANTEAFF
TGTGCCAGCAGTCCCTGGGACAGGCCCATCGCGAACACTGAAGCTTTCTTT
>TRBD1|-|TRBV5-1|TRBJ1-2
CASSVGDSYGYTF
TGCGCCAGCAGCGTGGGGGACAGTTATGGCTACACCTTC
>TRBD2|-|TRBV5-1|TRBJ2-3
CASSLDSGSTDTQYF
TGCGCCAGCAGCTTGGATAGCGGGAGCACAGATACGCAGTATTTT
>-|-|TRBV3-1/TRBV3-2|TRBJ1-4
CASSPSPGGTGEKLFF
TGTGCCAGCAGCCCCTCACCCGGGGGTACCGGTGAAAAACTGTTTTTT
>-|few|TRBV6-5|TRBJ1-6
CASTRGVNNSPLHF
TGTGCCAGCACTCGCGGGGTTAATAATTCACCCCTCCACTTT
>TRBD1|-|TRBV5-1|TRBJ1-5
CASSQGQGQPQHF
TGCGCCAGCAGCCAAGGACAGGGTCAGCCCCAGCATTTT
>-|-|TRBV10-2|TRBJ1-5
CASTVQGNQPQHF
TGCGCCAGCACCGTACAGGGTAATCAGCCCCAGCATTTT
>TRBD1|-|TRBV11-2|TRBJ1-1
CASSFLGQGRYTEAFF
TGTGCCAGCAGCTTCCTAGGACAGGGGCGTTACACTGAAGCTTTCTTT
>-|-|TRBV30|TRBJ1-2
CAWSPNRLHGYTF
TGTGCCTGGAGCCCTAACAGGCTTCACGGCTACACCTTC
>-|-|TRBV7-3|TRBJ2-1
CASSLTSVPPSNEQFF
TGTGCCAGCAGCTTAACGTCGGTACCGCCGAGCAATGAGCAGTTCTTC